Here is one T cell receptor beta chain with its context. The specificity of this receptor is unknown. No base qualities exist here, and no much larger clone lies one base off it. This entry is derived from a study of blood T cell repertoires in COVID-19 (dated by TCRdb to 2020 to 2022). For the study in its entirety: Samples from collaborators originated in the United States, Italy and Spain and spanned both the acute and convalescent phases of COVID-19. The prospective study material was composed of cDNA or gDNA derived from T cells, B-cell-depleted T cells, or PBMCs. Samples came from the ongoing ImmuneRACE study (first 160 participants) plus 1,254 subjects from 6 global collaborators. The dataset comprised deeply sampled blood TCRbeta repertoires from subjects exposed to, actively infected with, or recovered from COVID-19. HLA class I and class II types, where available, came from metadata supplied by the sample provider rather than from assay-based typing. The repertoires were released in a freely available public database meant as a resource for research on the immune response to SARS-CoV-2. A de-identified subject ID, COVID-19 status, age in years and sex were almost always included in the sample metadata.

Counted from cysteine to phenylalanine, this CDR3 has 17 amino acids. Left in the record is the CDR3 DNA by itself, 51 bases read in frame from the first base. The germline V gene sets CDR1 to MDHEN and CDR2 to SYDVKM. V loses 6 bases at its end and J loses 5 bases; junction bases beyond the gene matches: 13. In the prospective study, participants were about 18 to 100 years old, resided in about two dozen geographic areas of the United States, and were enrolled through a virtual design. Cohort assignment in the prospective study relied on participant-reported clinical history from a screening survey and a study questionnaire. ImmuneRACE Cohort 3 recovered participants were defined by two consecutive negative NP/OP PCR tests, healthcare professional clearance, or symptom resolution. In the prospective study, mobile phlebotomists collected whole blood, serum and a nasopharyngeal or oropharyngeal swab from each participant. Participants in the prospective study had the option to provide additional blood draws and questionnaires over a roughly 2-month period. Blood samples from the prospective study were shipped frozen or at room temperature prior to DNA extraction.

TCRbeta CDR3 regions were amplified from genomic DNA by means of the immunoSEQ Assay, a bias-controlled multiplex PCR. The published analysis was carried out like this. The number of nucleated cells in each sample was estimated by amplification of reference gene primers within the assay. Sequence reads were collapsed and filtered to measure the absolute abundance of every unique TCRbeta CDR3 rearrangement. For each sample, productive Simpson clonality was calculated by taking the square root of Simpson's diversity index across productive rearrangements. TCRdb took this table from immuneACCESS and kept in-frame rearrangements with V and J called. Such tables lack part of the clones; where checked against another copy, unresolved V genes explain under half of the gap, and the rest is unexplained. V, J and clone size are taken as reported in that table, and D and trimming were inferred from the DNA itself. Recorded for this sample are about 400,000 clones; about 86% of them occurred a single time. Approximately 9.3% of the sample belongs to the ten largest clones.

The paper's findings and limits, for the study overall: The quantity of clinical and demographic metadata differed by source and by participant and was supplied without curation.

This TCR derives from a woman between 45 and 60 years old who had recovered from COVID-19. Source material: PBMCs or T cells enriched from blood (not recorded which). The chain uses TRBV28 and TRBJ1-3; 10 bases in between match TRBD1. CDR3 loop: CASSSGTGATYRNTIYF. The sequence in DNA is TGTGCCAGCAGCTCCGGGACAGGGGCTACATATAGAAACACCATATATTTT.